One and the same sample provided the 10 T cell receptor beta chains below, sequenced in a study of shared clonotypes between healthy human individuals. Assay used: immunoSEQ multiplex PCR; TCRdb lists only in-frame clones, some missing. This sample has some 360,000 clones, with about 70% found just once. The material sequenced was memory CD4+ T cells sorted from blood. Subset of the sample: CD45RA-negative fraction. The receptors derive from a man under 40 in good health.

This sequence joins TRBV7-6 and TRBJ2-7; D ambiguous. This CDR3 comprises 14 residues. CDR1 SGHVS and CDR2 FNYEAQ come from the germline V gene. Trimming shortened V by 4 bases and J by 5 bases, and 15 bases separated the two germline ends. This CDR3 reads CASSSWGAAHEQYF. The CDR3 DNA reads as TGTGCCAGCAGCTCCTGGGGTGCTGCCCACGAGCAGTACTTC. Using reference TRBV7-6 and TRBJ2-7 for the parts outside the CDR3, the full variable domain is GAGVSQSPRYKVTKRGQDVALRCDPISGHVSLYWYRQALGQGPEFLTYFNYEAQQDKSGLPNDRFSAERPEGSISTLTIQRTEQRDSAMYRCASSSWGAAHEQYFGPGTRLTVT.

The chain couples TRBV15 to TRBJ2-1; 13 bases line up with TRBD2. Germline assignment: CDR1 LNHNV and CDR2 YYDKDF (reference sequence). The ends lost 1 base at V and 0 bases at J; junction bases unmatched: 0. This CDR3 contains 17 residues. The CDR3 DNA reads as TGTGCCACCAGCAGAGGGACTAGCGGGAGCTCCTACAATGAGCAGTTCTTC. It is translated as CATSRGTSGSSYNEQFF.

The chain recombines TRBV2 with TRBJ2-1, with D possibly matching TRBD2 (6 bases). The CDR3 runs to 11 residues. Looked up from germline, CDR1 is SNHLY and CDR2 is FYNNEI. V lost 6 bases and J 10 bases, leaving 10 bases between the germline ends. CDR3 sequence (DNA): TGTGCCAGCAGCGTAGCGGTGGAGCAGTTCTTC. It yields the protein CASSVAVEQFF.

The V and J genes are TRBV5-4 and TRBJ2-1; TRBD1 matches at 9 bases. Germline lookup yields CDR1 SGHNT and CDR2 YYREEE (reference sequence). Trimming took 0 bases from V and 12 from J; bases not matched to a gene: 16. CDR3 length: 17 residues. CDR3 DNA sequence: TGTGCCAGCAGCTTGGACGGGACAGGGTCAGGGTATCTCGGGCAGTTCTTC. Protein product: CASSLDGTGSGYLGQFF.

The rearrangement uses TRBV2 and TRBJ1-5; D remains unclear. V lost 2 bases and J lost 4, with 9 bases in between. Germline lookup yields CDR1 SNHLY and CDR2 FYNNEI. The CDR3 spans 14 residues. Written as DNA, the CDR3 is TGTGCCAGCAGTGAAAGGTCAGCAAATCAGCCCCAGCATTTT. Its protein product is CASSERSANQPQHF.

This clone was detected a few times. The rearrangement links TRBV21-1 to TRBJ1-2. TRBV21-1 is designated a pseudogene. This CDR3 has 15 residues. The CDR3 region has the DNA TGTGCCAGCAGCAAATTGAGGGACCCAAGCTATGGCTACACCTTC. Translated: CASSKLRDPSYGYTF.

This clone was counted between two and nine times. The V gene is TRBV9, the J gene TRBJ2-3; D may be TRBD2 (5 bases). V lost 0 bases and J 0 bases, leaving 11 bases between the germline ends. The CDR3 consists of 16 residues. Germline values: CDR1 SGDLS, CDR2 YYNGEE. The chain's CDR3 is CASSVGGRTSTDTQYF. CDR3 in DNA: TGTGCCAGCAGCGTAGGTGGGCGGACTAGCACAGATACGCAGTATTTT.

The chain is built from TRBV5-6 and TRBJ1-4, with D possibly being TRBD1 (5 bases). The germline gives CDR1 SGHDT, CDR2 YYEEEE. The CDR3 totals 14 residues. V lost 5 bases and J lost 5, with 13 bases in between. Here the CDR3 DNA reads TGTGCCAGCAGTCGGGGACTCCAGAATGAAAAACTGTTTTTT. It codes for CASSRGLQNEKLFF.

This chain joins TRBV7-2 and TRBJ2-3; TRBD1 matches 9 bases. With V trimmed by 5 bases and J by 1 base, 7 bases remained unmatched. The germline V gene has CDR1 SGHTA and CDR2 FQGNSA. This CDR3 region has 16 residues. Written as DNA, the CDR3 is TGTGCCAGCAGCGTGACGGGACAGGGTGGCACAGATACGCAGTATTTT. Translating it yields CASSVTGQGGTDTQYF.

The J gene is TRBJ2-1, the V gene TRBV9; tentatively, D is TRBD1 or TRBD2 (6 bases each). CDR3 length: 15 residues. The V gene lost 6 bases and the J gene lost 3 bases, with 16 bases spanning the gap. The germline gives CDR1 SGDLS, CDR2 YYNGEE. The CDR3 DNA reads TGTGCCAGCATGCCAGGAGGAGGGGGCTACAATGAGCAGTTCTTC. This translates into CASMPGGGGYNEQFF. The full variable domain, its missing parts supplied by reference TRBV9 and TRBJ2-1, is DSGVTQTPKHLITATGQRVTLRCSPRSGDLSVYWYQQSLDQGLQFLIQYYNGEERAKGNILERFSAQQFPDLHSELNLSSLELGDSALYFCASMPGGGGYNEQFFGPGTRLTVL.